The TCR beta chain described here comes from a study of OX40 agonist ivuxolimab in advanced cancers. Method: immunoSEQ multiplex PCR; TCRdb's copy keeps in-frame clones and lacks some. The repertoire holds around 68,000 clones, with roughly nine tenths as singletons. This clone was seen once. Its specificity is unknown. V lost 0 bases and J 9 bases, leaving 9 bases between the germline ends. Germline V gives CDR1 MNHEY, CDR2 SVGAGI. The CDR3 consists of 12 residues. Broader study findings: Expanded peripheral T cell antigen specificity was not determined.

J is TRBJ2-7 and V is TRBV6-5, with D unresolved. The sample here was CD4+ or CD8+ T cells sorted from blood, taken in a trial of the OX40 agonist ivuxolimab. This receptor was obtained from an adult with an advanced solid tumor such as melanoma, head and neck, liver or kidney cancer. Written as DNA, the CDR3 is TGTGCCAGCAGTTACTCAGGCAATGGGCAGTACTTC. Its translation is CASSYSGNGQYF.